The rows below give T cell receptor beta chains drawn from one sample of a study of cytomegalovirus exposure and HLA in healthy donors. Only in-frame clones appear in the TCRdb table, and some are missing; sequencing was by immunoSEQ multiplex PCR. This table holds around 190,000 clones, about 80% found once. The material sequenced was PBMCs. All receptors derive from a man younger than 45 in good health and CMV-seronegative. The CDR3 runs from the conserved cysteine through the conserved F or W. Fields, in order: V gene, D gene, CDR3 protein. The D gene is left open where the match is weak.

TRBV10-1 | TRBD1 | CASRAIDRGYEQYF
TRBV7-9 | TRBD1 | CASSSSGTAIRGEQFF
TRBV11-2 | TRBD1 | CASSLQQGENQPQHF
TRBV29-1 | - | CSVGEGERSPLHF
TRBV15 | TRBD1 | CATSPYTGTDSYEQYF
TRBV6-6 | - | CASSGLQQPQHF
TRBV10-3 | TRBD1 | CAISPGQGDSNQPQHF
TRBV2 | - | CASLDIGLPTYEQYF
TRBV4-1 | - | CASSQGEGVWAKNIQYF
TRBV27 | - | CASSLFGAPYEQYF
TRBV5-1 | TRBD1 | CASSLGQGNYEQYF
TRBV4-1 | TRBD1 | CASSHGTGSVVNTYEQYF
TRBV9 | - | CASSVGWETWYEQYF
TRBV10-2 | TRBD2 | CASSEPSGRLEKEQYF
TRBV19 | TRBD1 | CATGQGEDYGYTF
TRBV7-8 | - | CASSIGQYGYTF
TRBV5-1 | TRBD1 | CASSFLQTGSTDTQYF
TRBV4-2 | TRBD2 | CASSQGGLAGYTDTQYF
TRBV27 | - | CASSPREGGTDTQYF
TRBV7-3 | - | CASSSEDGAKGDEQFF
TRBV28 | - | CASSLERARVEQYF
TRBV5-1 | - | CASSLYSVSSYEQYF
TRBV7-2 | - | CASSVLSGLYEQYF